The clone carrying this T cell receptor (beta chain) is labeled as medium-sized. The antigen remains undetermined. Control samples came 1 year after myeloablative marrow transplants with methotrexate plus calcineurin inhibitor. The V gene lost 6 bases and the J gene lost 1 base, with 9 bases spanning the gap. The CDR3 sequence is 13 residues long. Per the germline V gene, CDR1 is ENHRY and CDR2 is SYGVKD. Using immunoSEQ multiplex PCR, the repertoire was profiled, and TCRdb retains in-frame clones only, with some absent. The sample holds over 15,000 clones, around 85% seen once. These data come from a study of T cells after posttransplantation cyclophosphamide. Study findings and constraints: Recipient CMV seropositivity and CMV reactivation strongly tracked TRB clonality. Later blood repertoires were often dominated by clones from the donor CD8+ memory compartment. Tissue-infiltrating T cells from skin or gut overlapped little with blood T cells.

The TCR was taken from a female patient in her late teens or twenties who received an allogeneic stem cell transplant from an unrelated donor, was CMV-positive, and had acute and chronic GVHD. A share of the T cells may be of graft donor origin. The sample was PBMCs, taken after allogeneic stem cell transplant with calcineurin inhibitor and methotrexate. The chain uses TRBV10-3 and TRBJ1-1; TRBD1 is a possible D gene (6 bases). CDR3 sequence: CAIRDSGNTEAFF. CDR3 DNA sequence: TGTGCCATCAGGGACAGTGGGAACACTGAAGCTTTCTTT.